This TCR beta chain was sequenced for a study of CD8 T cells in Susac syndrome. After extraction with the RNeasy kit, about 0.5 to 1 ug of the RNA was reverse transcribed using random hexamers. Amplification of the TCR beta CDR3 was carried out by immunoSEQ multiplex PCR, which spanned a total of 54 Vbeta and 13 Jbeta segments. TCRdb used MiXCR to reprocess the immunoSEQ multiplex PCR reads, holding one entry per CDR3 protein. Of approximately 160,000 distinct CDR3 sequences in the sample, roughly nine tenths are singletons; the top ten hold roughly 0.08%. The study used healthy donors as controls matched for age and sex. V was pared by 5 bases and J by 4 bases, with 4 bases of the junction left unmatched. CDR1 MDHEN and CDR2 SYDVKM come from the germline V gene. The CDR3 is 13 amino acids.

The sample taken for sequencing was CD4+ T cells from PBMCs. The rearrangement joins TRBV28 to TRBJ1-2; 7 bases match TRBD1. This TCR was recovered from a human donor in good health. CDR3 sequence (DNA): TGTGCCAGCAGTCTGGGACAGTTCTATGGCTACACCTTC. This sequence encodes CASSLGQFYGYTF.